This T cell receptor (beta chain) was sequenced for a study of Ad26.COV2.S vaccination and SARS-CoV-2 variants. Study-level information: By the intramuscular route, Ad26.COV2.S was given once, or twice 56 days apart. Study-wide results and limits: Researchers reported similar non-spike TCR breadth in vaccine and placebo recipients.

CDR3 length: 13 residues. CDR1 is SGHAT and CDR2 is FQNNGV in the germline V gene. The V and J ends lost 1 base and 5 bases, in that order; junction bases with no gene match: 1. As for this clone: Antigen unknown.

Only in-frame clones appear in the TCRdb table, and some are missing; sequencing was by immunoSEQ multiplex PCR. This sample has 300,000 to 500,000 clones, with about nine tenths found just once. Treatment here: some 19 received Ad26.COV2.S at low or high dose, single or two shots; about 5 received placebo; per-sample allocation not given. After the first vaccine or placebo injection, samples were drawn on day 63. The sample in question was peripheral blood, obtained in a trial of Ad26.COV2.S vaccine versus placebo. The sequence was collected from a person between 18 and 59 years old who received the Ad26.COV2.S COVID-19 vaccine or a placebo. The chain employs TRBV11-2 and TRBJ1-1; TRBD1 agrees at 7 bases. CDR3 in DNA: TGTGCCAGCAGCTTAGTGACAGGGACTGAAGCTTTCTTT. It is translated as CASSLVTGTEAFF.